A single sample is the source of the 18 T cell receptor beta chains below, sequenced in a study of blood T cell repertoires in COVID-19. Here immunoSEQ multiplex PCR was the method, and the copy in TCRdb shows in-frame clones only, minus some. This sample yields about 120,000 clones, of which just under 80% are seen a single time; approximately 16% belongs to the top ten. Sequencing was performed on peripheral blood. The receptors shown here come from a man aged 55-75 years with active or convalescent COVID-19.

This clone has more than one count but fewer than ten. V usage is TRBV7-6 and J usage is TRBJ2-7; TRBD2 matches at 7 bases. V gave up 5 bases and J gave up 8 bases; unmatched junction bases: 12. The CDR3 has 14 residues. Germline lookup yields CDR1 SGHVS and CDR2 FNYEAQ. CDR3 protein: CASSPGASGAQQYF. DNA for the CDR3: TGTGCCAGCAGCCCCGGGGCTAGCGGCGCCCAGCAGTACTTC.

This chain connects TRBV24-1 to TRBJ2-1; the D gene is possibly TRBD2 (6 bases). There are 18 residues in the CDR3. Trimming removed 2 bases from V and 4 bases from J, with 20 bases in between. The germline CDR1 and CDR2 sequences are KGHDR and SFDVKD. The CDR3 protein is CATSDSTPGTAPYNEQFF. CDR3 nucleotides: TGTGCCACCAGTGATTCGACGCCCGGGACTGCCCCGTACAATGAGCAGTTCTTC.

The chain is built from TRBV5-4 and TRBJ2-1; D call uncertain. Trimming removed 2 bases at V and 0 bases at J, with 3 bases between. Germline CDR1 SGHNT, CDR2 YYREEE (reference sequence). The CDR3 runs to 13 residues. The CDR3 DNA sequence: TGTGCCAGCAGCTTCCTCTCCTACAATGAGCAGTTCTTC. This codes for CASSFLSYNEQFF.

The chain combines TRBV21-1 with TRBJ1-4; no DNA check was done on the table's D call, TRBD1. TRBV21-1 is a pseudogene locus. The CDR3 is 18 residues long. The CDR3 DNA reads as TGTGCCAGCAGCAAAGGGCCGGGACAGAGTCGAATTAATGAAAAACTGTTTTTT. Amino acids: CASSKGPGQSRINEKLFF.

V is TRBV15 and J is TRBJ2-7; D is uncertain. The V end lost 0 bases, the J end lost 4 bases, and 10 bases lay between the germline ends. Per the germline V gene, CDR1 is LNHNV and CDR2 is YYDKDF (reference sequence). This CDR3 has 14 residues. The CDR3 loop reads CATSRDRQSYEQYF. CDR3 bases: TGTGCCACCAGCAGAGACAGGCAGAGTTACGAGCAGTACTTC.

The rearrangement joins TRBV7-3 to TRBJ1-6, with 7 bases lining up with TRBD1. The CDR3 contains 14 residues. The germline V gene has CDR1 SGHTA and CDR2 FQGTGA. The J segment lost 6 bases and the V segment lost 3 bases, leaving 2 bases of the junction unmatched. The DNA of the CDR3 is TGTGCCAGCAGCTTCGGGGACAGTAATTCACCCCTCCACTTT. It is translated as CASSFGDSNSPLHF.

This chain joins TRBV6-5 and TRBJ2-5, with TRBD2 matching over 13 bases. Looked up from germline, CDR1 is MNHEY and CDR2 is SVGAGI. Trimming took 2 bases from V and 5 from J; bases not matched to a gene: 5. The CDR3 loop spans 16 amino acids. The CDR3, as DNA: TGTGCCAGCAGTTACACTAGCGGGAGGGCCTGGGAGACCCAGTACTTC. Its translation: CASSYTSGRAWETQYF.

V gene TRBV7-9 combines with J gene TRBJ1-5; D is uncertain. V lost 5 bases and J lost 1, with 12 bases in between. Germline V gene data show CDR1 as SEHNR and CDR2 as FQNEAQ (reference sequence). The CDR3 is 15 amino acids. DNA of the CDR3: TGTGCCAGCAGCCTAGGTCGCGGGAGCAATCAGCCCCAGCATTTT. Amino acids: CASSLGRGSNQPQHF.

V usage is TRBV9 and J usage is TRBJ2-2; D perhaps matches TRBD1 (6 bases). V dropped 3 bases and J dropped 4 bases, with 13 bases sitting between them. There are 15 residues in the CDR3. CDR1 is SGDLS and CDR2 is YYNGEE in the germline V gene. The CDR3 protein is CASSGQAAITGELFF. Written as DNA, the CDR3 is TGTGCCAGCAGCGGACAGGCCGCGATCACCGGGGAGCTGTTTTTT.

CDR3 nucleotide sequence: TGCGCCAGCAGCCATACCGGGACAGGGAGCGAGCAGTACTTC. As protein: CASSHTGTGSEQYF. The chain combines TRBV5-1 with TRBJ2-7; 9 bases are shared with TRBD1. There are 14 residues in the CDR3. The germline V gene encodes CDR1 SGHRS and CDR2 YFSETQ. With V trimmed by 4 bases and J by 6 bases, 8 bases remained unmatched.

The V and J genes are TRBV27 and TRBJ1-4; D perhaps matches TRBD1 (5 bases). The CDR3 spans 12 residues. CDR1 MNHEY and CDR2 SMNVEV come from the germline V gene (reference sequence). Trimming pared 5 bases from V and 7 bases from J, leaving 8 bases between. This chain's CDR3 is CASSRDSEKLFF. The DNA of the CDR3 is TGTGCCAGCAGTAGAGACAGTGAAAAACTGTTTTTT. Looking up the rest from reference TRBV27 and TRBJ1-4 gives the full variable domain: EAQVTQNPRYLITVTGKKLTVTCSQNMNHEYMSWYRQDPGLGLRQIYYSMNVEVTDKGDVPEGYKVSRKEKRNFPLILESPSPNQTSLYFCASSRDSEKLFFGSGTQLSVL.

This chain connects TRBV7-8 to TRBJ2-3; 8 bases match TRBD2. V dropped 1 base and J dropped 3; count of bases not matched to a gene: 6. The CDR3 loop spans 16 amino acids. CDR1 and CDR2 from the germline V gene are SGHVS and FQNEAQ. CDR3 DNA sequence: TGTGCCAGCAGCTTAGGTTTAGCGGGGACGACAGATACGCAGTATTTT. It encodes CASSLGLAGTTDTQYF.

This chain connects TRBV27 to TRBJ2-7, with D uncertain. The germline V gene has CDR1 MNHEY and CDR2 SMNVEV (reference sequence). There are 12 residues in the CDR3. V was pared by 6 bases and J by 3 bases, with 9 bases between. The CDR3 spells CASSSPRYEQYF. The CDR3 DNA reads as TGTGCCAGCAGCTCTCCGCGCTACGAGCAGTACTTC.

This clone has only one observation. This rearrangement joins TRBV5-1 to TRBJ2-3; 7 bases are shared with TRBD2. The CDR3 is 16 residues long. The junction had 12 bases not matched to a gene; V was cut back by 3 bases and J by 5 bases. Germline values: CDR1 SGHRS, CDR2 YFSETQ. CDR3 sequence (DNA): TGCGCCAGCAGCTCGGCCGGTAGCGGCGGGGGAGATACGCAGTATTTT. Translation gives CASSSAGSGGGDTQYF.

V and J are TRBV12-3 or TRBV12-4 and TRBJ2-5, with no clear D. CDR3 length equals 11 residues. Trimming removed 6 bases from V and 5 bases from J, with 7 bases in between. The CDR3 protein is CASREVETQYF. The DNA for the CDR3 is TGTGCCAGCAGAGAGGTGGAGACCCAGTACTTC.

The DNA for the CDR3 is TGTGCCAGCAGCCAGGACGGGAGCGCAGATACGCAGTATTTT. This translates into CASSQDGSADTQYF. This chain uses TRBV7-3 with TRBJ2-3, with TRBD2 as a possible D gene (6 bases). The germline CDR1 and CDR2 sequences are SGHTA and FQGTGA. The CDR3 spans 14 residues. V lost 5 bases, J lost 4 bases, and 13 bases lay in between.

This clone was observed a single time. The chain carries TRBV4-1 and TRBJ1-1, with TRBD1 matching 8 bases. J gave up 4 bases and V 1 base, and 5 bases lay outside the gene matches. The CDR3 loop spans 15 amino acids. Germline V gene data show CDR1 as MGHRA and CDR2 as YSYEKL. The CDR3 spells CASSQASDRGTEAFF. The DNA for the CDR3 is TGCGCCAGCAGCCAAGCCTCAGACAGGGGCACTGAAGCTTTCTTT.

In this sample, this clone turned up a few times. This rearrangement joins TRBV11-2 to TRBJ2-7; 13 nucleotides match TRBD2. Germline V CDR1 and CDR2: SGHAT, FQNNGV. CDR3 length: 15 residues. J gave up 5 bases and V 4 bases, and 5 bases lay outside the gene matches. CDR3 sequence: CASSSWTSGSDEQYF. The DNA for the CDR3 is TGTGCCAGCAGCTCTTGGACTAGCGGGAGTGACGAGCAGTACTTC.